These 32 T cell receptor beta chains share one sample of origin, sequenced in a study of CD8 T cells in ankylosing spondylitis. Study-level points and caveats: One TCR beta motif, made up of roughly eight highly homologous variants, appeared characteristic of ankylosing spondylitis blood.

No cognate antigen is known for these TCRs. TCRdb used MiXCR to reprocess the 5' RACE reads, holding one entry per CDR3 protein. The sample lists around 770,000 distinct CDR3 sequences; approximately 12% were seen once. Sequences were obtained from blood, either unsorted or a sorted T cell fraction (not recorded which). These receptors originate from a male donor with ankylosing spondylitis.

The rearrangement links TRBV7-2 to TRBJ2-1; D is possibly TRBD1 (5 bases). The CDR3 spans 16 residues. Germline V gives CDR1 SGHTA, CDR2 FQGNSA. Trimming pared 6 bases from V and 1 base from J, leaving 16 bases between. The CDR3 DNA follows: TGTGCCAGCAGTAAACTCCCTAGGGGATCCTACAATGAGCAGTTCTTC. Translation: CASSKLPRGSYNEQFF.

This clonotype was detected a few times. J is TRBJ1-5 and V is TRBV4-3; a weak D match, TRBD1 (5 bases). Germline CDR1 and CDR2: LGHNA and YSLEER. This CDR3 spans 17 amino acids. The V end lost 0 bases, the J end lost 4 bases, and 16 bases lay between the germline ends. The CDR3: CASSQDLGGGRNQPQHF. CDR3 DNA: TGCGCCAGCAGCCAAGATCTTGGGGGGGGTCGAAATCAGCCCCAGCATTTT.

Ten or more counts support this clonotype. This sequence joins TRBV20-1 and TRBJ2-2; D might be TRBD2 (6 bases). V was shortened by 3 bases and J by 8 bases, with 7 bases between the two germline ends. CDR3 size: 11 residues. Germline V lookup: CDR1 DFQATT, CDR2 SNEGSKA (reference sequence). CDR3 in DNA: TGCAGTGCTAGCCGGGGGGGGGAGCTGTTTTTT. As protein: CSASRGGELFF.

In its sample, this clonotype was seen a few times. This rearrangement joins TRBV18 to TRBJ1-6, with 7 positions matching TRBD1. The CDR3 has 15 residues. CDR1 is KGHSH and CDR2 is LQKENI in the germline V gene. V was clipped by 5 bases and J by 7 bases; unmatched bases: 8. The CDR3 coding sequence is TGTGCCAGCTCAGACCGGACAGGTCTAAATTCACCCCTCCACTTT. Translated: CASSDRTGLNSPLHF. Together with reference TRBV18 and TRBJ1-6, the CDR3 gives the full variable domain: NAGVMQNPRHLVRRRGQEARLRCSPMKGHSHVYWYRQLPEEGLKFMVYLQKENIIDESGMPKERFSAEFPKEGPSILRIQQVVRGDSAAYFCASSDRTGLNSPLHFGNGTRLTVT.

The rearrangement uses TRBV20-1 and TRBJ2-3, with D uncertain. Germline assignment: CDR1 DFQATT and CDR2 SNEGSKA (reference sequence). The CDR3 length is 10 residues. The V and J ends lost 6 bases and 6 bases respectively, with 7 bases between them. CDR3 loop: CSAYSDTQYF. The DNA for the CDR3 is TGCAGTGCCTATTCGGATACGCAGTATTTT.

This clonotype turned up a few times. J is TRBJ2-1 and V is TRBV7-2, with D unresolved. This CDR3 spans 13 amino acids. V was shortened by 5 bases and J by 8 bases, with 13 bases between the two germline ends. Germline CDR1 SGHTA, CDR2 FQGNSA. Written as DNA, the CDR3 is TGTGCCAGCAGCCTGTACACCTCCGATGAGCAGTTCTTC. The encoded protein is CASSLYTSDEQFF.

In its sample, this clonotype was seen a few times. The chain couples TRBV12-3 or TRBV12-4 to TRBJ2-1; weak D call: TRBD2 (8 bases). V gave up 3 bases and J gave up 4 bases, with 13 bases separating them. The CDR3 is 15 residues long. This CDR3 reads CASSLTGTSYNEQFF. The CDR3 DNA reads TGTGCCAGCAGTTTGACAGGGACTAGTTACAATGAGCAGTTCTTC.

The chain employs TRBV4-3 and TRBJ2-5; weak D call: TRBD1 (5 bases). Germline-derived CDR1 and CDR2 are LGHNA and YSLEER. This CDR3 is built from 15 residues. V was trimmed by 1 base and J by 0 bases, leaving 9 bases between them. CDR3 region: CASSQGTPYQETQYF. CDR3 DNA sequence: TGCGCCAGCAGCCAAGGGACACCCTACCAAGAGACCCAGTACTTC.

This clonotype showed up many times. The chain uses TRBV4-3 and TRBJ1-2; D remains unclear. Germline V gene lookup returns CDR1 LGHNA and CDR2 YSLEER. CDR3 length equals 16 residues. The V end lost 4 bases, the J end lost 5 bases, and 20 bases lay between the germline ends. CDR3 sequence (DNA): TGCGCCAGCAGCCCTGATGCCCTGGTCCTCCCTTATGGCTACACCTTC. Encoded protein: CASSPDALVLPYGYTF.

The V gene is TRBV2, the J gene TRBJ2-2; D remains ambiguous. CDR1 is SNHLY, CDR2 FYNNEI, per germline. This CDR3 is 14 amino acids long. Trimming cost V 7 bases and J 7 bases, with 16 bases left between them. The CDR3 region has the DNA TGTGCCAGCACCCTGGACCGAGTGGACGGGGAGCTGTTTTTT. It specifies CASTLDRVDGELFF.

This clonotype appeared many times. This rearrangement joins TRBV4-3 to TRBJ2-1; D ambiguous. This CDR3 region has 15 residues. Germline V gives CDR1 LGHNA, CDR2 YSLEER. The germline V and J ends were trimmed by 0 bases and 5 bases, with 11 bases remaining between them. The CDR3 nucleotides are TGCGCCAGCAGCCAAGACTATAATCACCACAATGAGCAGTTCTTC. Translating it yields CASSQDYNHHNEQFF.

The chain links TRBV20-1 to TRBJ2-5, with D hard to call. From germline, CDR1 is DFQATT and CDR2 SNEGSKA (reference sequence). Trimming left V 3 bases short and J 8 bases short, with 10 bases between. This CDR3 is 11 amino acids long. Here the CDR3 DNA reads TGCAGTGCTAGGTGGCTCCCCACCCAGTACTTC. Protein sequence: CSARWLPTQYF.

This clonotype was seen more than once but under ten times. The J gene is TRBJ1-2, the V gene TRBV12-3 or TRBV12-4, with 9 bases identical to TRBD1. J lost 2 bases, V lost 5 bases, and 6 bases had no gene match. The CDR3 is 15 amino acids. CDR3 sequence (DNA): TGTGCCAGCAGTGGTCCCGGGACAGGGAACTATGGCTACACCTTC. It codes for CASSGPGTGNYGYTF.

This clonotype has a handful of counts. CDR3 in DNA: TGCAGTGCTAGCGTCCCAACAGGGGAGGATAATGGCTACACCTTC. Its translation: CSASVPTGEDNGYTF. The chain couples TRBV20-1 to TRBJ1-2; 7 bases align to TRBD1. Germline values: CDR1 DFQATT, CDR2 SNEGSKA (reference sequence). This CDR3 comprises 15 residues. J was trimmed by 6 bases and V by 3 bases; bases with no gene match: 13.

There are a few counts of this clonotype. This chain joins TRBV6-5 and TRBJ2-7; 7 positions agree with TRBD2. Germline CDR1 MNHEY, CDR2 SVGAGI. After removal of 2 bases from V and 0 bases from J, the junction contained 4 bases not matched to a gene. The length of the CDR3 is 15 residues. The CDR3 spells CASSYRASGSYEQYF. As DNA, the CDR3 is TGTGCCAGCAGTTACAGGGCTAGCGGCTCCTACGAGCAGTACTTC.

The chain's CDR3 is CASYDASASTDTQYF. CDR3 in DNA: TGCGCCAGCTACGACGCTAGCGCTAGCACAGATACGCAGTATTTT. J is TRBJ2-3 and V is TRBV5-1; D may be TRBD2 (6 bases). V shed 7 bases and J shed 0 bases, with 15 bases lying between them. The CDR3 loop spans 15 amino acids. Germline V gene data show CDR1 as SGHRS and CDR2 as YFSETQ.

This sequence joins TRBV4-1 and TRBJ2-3; 14 positions match TRBD2. Germline CDR1 and CDR2: MGHRA and YSYEKL. CDR3 length equals 18 residues. Losses at the gene ends were 3 bases for V and 2 bases for J; bases not matched to a gene: 7. The DNA for the CDR3 is TGCGCCAGCAGCCAGCCGGGACTAGCGGGAGATACCACAGATACGCAGTATTTT. This codes for CASSQPGLAGDTTDTQYF.

This clonotype was found many times. The chain has TRBV7-2 and TRBJ2-3, with D possibly matching TRBD1 (5 bases). The CDR3 is 15 amino acids. Germline-derived CDR1 and CDR2 are SGHTA and FQGNSA. V was clipped by 0 bases and J by 0 bases, with 7 bases between them. The CDR3 DNA follows: TGTGCCAGCAGCTTAGCAAGGGGTAGCACAGATACGCAGTATTTT. Protein: CASSLARGSTDTQYF.

The chain is built from TRBV18 and TRBJ2-4; no clear D gene. V shed 2 bases and J shed 5 bases, with 13 bases lying between them. The CDR3 length is 15 residues. Germline CDR1 is KGHSH and CDR2 is LQKENI. This CDR3 reads CASSPVSGLENIQYF. In nucleotides, the CDR3 is TGTGCCAGCTCACCAGTCTCCGGGCTAGAAAACATTCAGTACTTC.

In its sample, this clonotype was seen a few times. The CDR3 loop reads CASSSTLGDTEAFF. As DNA, the CDR3 is TGTGCCAGCAGTTCAACCCTAGGGGACACTGAAGCTTTCTTT. The V and J genes are TRBV6-5 and TRBJ1-1; tentatively, D is TRBD1 (5 bases). This CDR3 region has 14 residues. CDR1 MNHEY and CDR2 SVGAGI come from the germline V gene. Trimming stripped 4 bases from V and 3 bases from J, with 12 bases between.

The J gene is TRBJ2-3, the V gene TRBV20-1, with 9 bases aligning to TRBD1. Trimming took 7 bases from V and 9 from J; bases not matched to a gene: 11. The CDR3 length is 13 residues. Per germline, CDR1 DFQATT and CDR2 SNEGSKA (reference sequence). The CDR3 DNA sequence: TGCAGTGAAACCGGGACAGGGCCGGTCACGCAGTATTTT. As protein: CSETGTGPVTQYF.

This clonotype was seen repeatedly, ten times or more. The J gene is TRBJ1-5, the V gene TRBV6-1; TRBD1 matches at 8 bases. J gave up 4 bases and V 6 bases, and 5 bases lay outside the gene matches. This CDR3 is 14 amino acids long. From germline, CDR1 is MNHNS and CDR2 SASEGT. DNA of the CDR3: TGTGCCAGCAGCAGGACAGGGAGAAATCAGCCCCAGCATTTT. Translating gives CASSRTGRNQPQHF.

The chain employs TRBV20-1 and TRBJ2-3; TRBD2 agrees at 8 bases. CDR1 and CDR2 (germline): DFQATT, SNEGSKA (reference sequence). CDR3 length equals 17 residues. V shed 2 bases and J 2 bases; nucleotides not matched to a gene: 12. The CDR3, as DNA: TGCAGTGCTAGAAAACCATTAGCGGGGACATCCACAGATACGCAGTATTTT. The encoded protein is CSARKPLAGTSTDTQYF.

This clonotype was observed a handful of times. The rearrangement links TRBV5-1 to TRBJ2-5; the match to TRBD1 covers 12 bases. This CDR3 is 16 amino acids long. V lost 3 bases to trimming and J lost 5 bases; unmatched junction nucleotides: 8. Germline CDR1 is SGHRS and CDR2 is YFSETQ. In DNA, the CDR3 is TGCGCCAGCAGCTATACCGGGACAGGGGGCACGGAGACCCAGTACTTC. It yields the protein CASSYTGTGGTETQYF.

The chain is built from TRBV5-1 and TRBJ1-1, with D unclear. The germline gives CDR1 SGHRS, CDR2 YFSETQ. The CDR3 has 12 residues. V gave up 3 bases and J gave up 7 bases, with 10 bases separating them. The CDR3 DNA reads as TGCGCCAGCAGCTACCGTGGTTATGAAGCTTTCTTT. Translating it yields CASSYRGYEAFF.

This clonotype has more than one count but fewer than ten. The chain joins TRBV7-2 to TRBJ2-7, with TRBD1 matching over 11 bases. The V and J ends lost 5 bases and 3 bases, in that order; junction bases with no gene match: 9. The CDR3 is made up of 16 amino acids. Per the germline V gene, CDR1 is SGHTA and CDR2 is FQGNSA. The CDR3, as DNA: TGTGCCAGCAGCCGACCGGGACAGGGGGAAGGCTACGAGCAGTACTTC. Its translation is CASSRPGQGEGYEQYF.

Many counts were recorded for this clonotype. The genes are TRBV7-2 and TRBJ2-1; 9 bases are a match to TRBD2. This CDR3 is built from 14 residues. V lost 2 bases to trimming and J lost 8 bases; unmatched junction nucleotides: 4. Germline values: CDR1 SGHTA, CDR2 FQGNSA. The CDR3 sequence is CASSLMSSGDEQFF. DNA for the CDR3: TGTGCCAGCAGCTTAATGTCTAGCGGGGATGAGCAGTTCTTC. The whole variable domain, remainder taken from reference TRBV7-2 and TRBJ2-1, is GAGVSQSPSNKVTEKGKDVELRCDPISGHTALYWYRQSLGQGLEFLIYFQGNSAPDKSGLPSDRFSAERTGGSVSTLTIQRTQQEDSAVYLCASSLMSSGDEQFFGPGTRLTVL.

The J gene is TRBJ2-6, the V gene TRBV10-3; TRBD1 is a possible D gene (5 bases). Per germline, CDR1 ENHRY and CDR2 SYGVKD. The length of the CDR3 is 16 residues. The V end lost 2 bases, the J end lost 2 bases, and 10 bases lay between the germline ends. The CDR3 region is CAISEPTAAGANVLTF. CDR3 sequence (DNA): TGTGCCATCAGTGAGCCGACAGCTGCTGGGGCCAACGTCCTGACTTTC.

This clonotype came up a few times. The rearrangement uses TRBV29-1 and TRBJ1-1, with a possible D match to TRBD1 (6 bases). Germline V lookup: CDR1 SQVTM, CDR2 ANQGSEA. V lost 4 bases to trimming and J lost 4 bases, with 19 bases between them. CDR3 size: 15 residues. CDR3 sequence reads: CSVVYRATWGTEAFF. The CDR3 nucleotides read TGCAGCGTTGTGTACAGGGCGACGTGGGGCACTGAAGCTTTCTTT.

The chain carries TRBV6-2 or TRBV6-3 and TRBJ1-5; D may be TRBD1 (6 bases). The CDR3 is 12 amino acids. Germline CDR1 reads MNHEY; CDR2 reads SVGEGT. With 4 bases removed from V and 14 bases from J, the gap between germline ends came to 15 bases. The chain's CDR3 is CASSSMDSPEHF. The DNA of the CDR3 is TGTGCCAGCAGTTCGATGGACAGTCCAGAGCATTTT.

The table lists this clonotype with many counts. This chain links TRBV10-3 with TRBJ2-3, with a tentative D call TRBD1 (5 bases). Germline CDR1 ENHRY, CDR2 SYGVKD. The CDR3 contains 14 residues. V gave up 8 bases and J gave up 6 bases, with 18 bases separating them. The CDR3 nucleotides are TGTGCCATCCGCCCCCAGTCAGGGATGGATACGCAGTATTTT. Protein product: CAIRPQSGMDTQYF.

The chain couples TRBV15 to TRBJ2-5; D is ambiguous. Germline V CDR1 and CDR2: LNHNV, YYDKDF (reference sequence). There are 14 residues in the CDR3. The V end lost 0 bases, the J end lost 8 bases, and 13 bases lay between the germline ends. CDR3 sequence: CATSRDISPDTQYF. CDR3 bases: TGTGCCACCAGCAGAGATATCTCGCCGGACACCCAGTACTTC.